This TCR beta chain was obtained from a study of CD8 T cells in ankylosing spondylitis. Study-wide results and caveats: Significant enrichment of disease-linked clones was reportedly seen in matched ankylosing spondylitis synovial fluid. Ankylosing spondylitis blood appeared to carry a characteristic TCR beta motif of several highly homologous variants. Clones linked to disease, bearing a CD8+ phenotype, were relatively rare in peripheral blood.

A remark on this clonotype: The antigen remains undetermined.

Libraries for TCR beta were made by quantitative 5'-RACE with molecular barcodes. TCRdb re-called the 5' RACE reads with MiXCR, one entry per CDR3 protein. This sample has more than 300,000 distinct CDR3 sequences; 8% occur once, and the top ten carry roughly 15%. This CDR3 has 15 residues. In germline, CDR1 is SGHVS, CDR2 FQNEAQ. V gave up 0 bases and J gave up 6 bases; unmatched junction bases: 3. The sample comprised blood, either unsorted or a sorted T cell fraction (not recorded which). This sequence was found in a male donor with ankylosing spondylitis. The rearrangement links TRBV7-8 to TRBJ2-1; TRBD2 matches at 9 bases. The CDR3 coding sequence is TGTGCCAGCAGCTTAGCGTTGACTAGCGGCAATGAGCAGTTCTTC. Protein product: CASSLALTSGNEQFF.